The source of this T cell receptor (beta chain) is a study of blood T cell repertoires in COVID-19. Per the original data handling: Using reference gene primer amplification, nucleated cell counts were estimated. Libraries were prepared by immunoSEQ multiplex PCR; TCRdb keeps only in-frame clonotypes and omits some of them. D and trimming come from the DNA, and the V and J calls and clone size come from that table. The table has under 110,000 clones, 70% to 90% seen once. V gave up 1 base and J gave up 0 bases, with 4 bases separating them. Germline CDR1 is LGHDT and CDR2 is YNNKEL (reference sequence). The CDR3 is made up of 14 amino acids.

The gene calls are TRBV3-1 (or the pseudogene TRBV3-2) and TRBJ1-5; D is undetermined. The material sequenced was peripheral blood. The receptor was isolated from a woman in her 30s with acute or convalescent COVID-19. The CDR3 loop reads CASSQADSNQPQHF. The CDR3 bases are TGTGCCAGCAGCCAAGCAGATAGCAATCAGCCCCAGCATTTT.